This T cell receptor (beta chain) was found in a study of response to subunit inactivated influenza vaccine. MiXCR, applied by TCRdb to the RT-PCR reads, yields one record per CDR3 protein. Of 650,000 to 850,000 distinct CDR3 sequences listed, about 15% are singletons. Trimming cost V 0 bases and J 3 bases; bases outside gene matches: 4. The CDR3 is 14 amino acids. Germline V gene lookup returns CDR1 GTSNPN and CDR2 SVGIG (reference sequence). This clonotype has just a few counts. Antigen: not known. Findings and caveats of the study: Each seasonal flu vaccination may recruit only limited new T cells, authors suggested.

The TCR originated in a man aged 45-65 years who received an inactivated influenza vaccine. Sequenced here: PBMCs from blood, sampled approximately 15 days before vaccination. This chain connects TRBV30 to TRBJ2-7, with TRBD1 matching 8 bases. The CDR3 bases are TGTGCCTGGAGTGTGGGGACAGGCCGCTACGAGCAGTACTTC. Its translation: CAWSVGTGRYEQYF.